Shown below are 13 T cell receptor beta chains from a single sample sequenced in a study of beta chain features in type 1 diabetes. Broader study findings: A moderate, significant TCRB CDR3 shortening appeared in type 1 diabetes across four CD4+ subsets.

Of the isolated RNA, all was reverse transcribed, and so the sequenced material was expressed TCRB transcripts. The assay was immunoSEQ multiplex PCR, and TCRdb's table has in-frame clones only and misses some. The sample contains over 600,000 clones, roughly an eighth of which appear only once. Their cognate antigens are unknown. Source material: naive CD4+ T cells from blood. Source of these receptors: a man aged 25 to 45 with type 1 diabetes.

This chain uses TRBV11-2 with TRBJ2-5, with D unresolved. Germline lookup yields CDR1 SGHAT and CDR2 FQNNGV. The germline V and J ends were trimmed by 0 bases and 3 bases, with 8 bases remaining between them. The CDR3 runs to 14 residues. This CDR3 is CASSLEIQEETQYF. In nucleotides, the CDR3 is TGTGCCAGCAGCTTAGAGATCCAGGAAGAGACCCAGTACTTC.

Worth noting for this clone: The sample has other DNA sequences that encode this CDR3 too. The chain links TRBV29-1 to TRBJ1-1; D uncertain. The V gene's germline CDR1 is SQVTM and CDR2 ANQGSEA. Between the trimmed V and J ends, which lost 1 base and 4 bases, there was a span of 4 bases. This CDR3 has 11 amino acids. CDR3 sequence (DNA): TGCAGCGTTGAAGGGGTCACTGAAGCTTTCTTT. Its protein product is CSVEGVTEAFF.

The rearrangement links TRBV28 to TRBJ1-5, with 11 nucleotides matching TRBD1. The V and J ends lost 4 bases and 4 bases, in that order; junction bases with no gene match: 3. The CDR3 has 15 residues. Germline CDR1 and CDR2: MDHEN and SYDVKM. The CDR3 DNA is TGTGCCAGCAGTTCCGGACAGGGGGCAAATCAGCCCCAGCATTTT. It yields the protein CASSSGQGANQPQHF.

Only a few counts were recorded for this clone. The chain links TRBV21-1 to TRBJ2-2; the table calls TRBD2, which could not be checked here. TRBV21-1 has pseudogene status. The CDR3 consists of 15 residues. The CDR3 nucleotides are TGTGCCAGCAGCAAAGGGACTAGCGGTACCGGGGAGCTGTTTTTT. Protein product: CASSKGTSGTGELFF.

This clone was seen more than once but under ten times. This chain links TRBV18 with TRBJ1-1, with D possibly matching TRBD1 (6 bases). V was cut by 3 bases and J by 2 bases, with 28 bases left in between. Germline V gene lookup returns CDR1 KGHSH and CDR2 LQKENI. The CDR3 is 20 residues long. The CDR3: CASSPRSVQGSLRPNTEAFF. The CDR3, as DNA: TGTGCCAGCTCACCGCGGTCGGTTCAGGGGAGCTTGAGGCCTAACACTGAAGCTTTCTTT.

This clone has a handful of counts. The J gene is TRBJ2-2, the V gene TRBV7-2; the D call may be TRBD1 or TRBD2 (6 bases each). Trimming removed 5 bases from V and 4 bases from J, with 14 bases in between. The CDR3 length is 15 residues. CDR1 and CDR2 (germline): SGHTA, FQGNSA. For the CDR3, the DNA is TGTGCCAGCAGCAAAAACGGGGGCGGCACCGGGGAGCTGTTTTTT. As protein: CASSKNGGGTGELFF.

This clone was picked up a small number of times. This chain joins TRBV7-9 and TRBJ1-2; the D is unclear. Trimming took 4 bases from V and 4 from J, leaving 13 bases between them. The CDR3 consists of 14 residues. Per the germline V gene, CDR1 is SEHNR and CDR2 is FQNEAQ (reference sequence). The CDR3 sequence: CASSWSRTGYGYTF. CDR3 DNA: TGTGCCAGCAGCTGGTCGAGGACCGGCTATGGCTACACCTTC.

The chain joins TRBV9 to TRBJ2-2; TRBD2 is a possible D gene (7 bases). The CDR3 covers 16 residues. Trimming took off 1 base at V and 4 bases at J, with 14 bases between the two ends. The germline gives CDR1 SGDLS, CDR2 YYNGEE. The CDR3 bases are TGTGCCAGCAGCGTACCGGGGGGCCGGGGCACCGGGGAGCTGTTTTTT. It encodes CASSVPGGRGTGELFF.

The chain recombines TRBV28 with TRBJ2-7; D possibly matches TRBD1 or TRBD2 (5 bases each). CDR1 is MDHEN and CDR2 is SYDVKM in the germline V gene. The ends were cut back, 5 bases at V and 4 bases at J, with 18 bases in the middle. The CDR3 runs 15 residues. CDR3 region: CASSPPAGSGYEQYF. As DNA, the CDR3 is TGTGCCAGCAGTCCCCCTGCAGGGAGCGGTTACGAGCAGTACTTC.

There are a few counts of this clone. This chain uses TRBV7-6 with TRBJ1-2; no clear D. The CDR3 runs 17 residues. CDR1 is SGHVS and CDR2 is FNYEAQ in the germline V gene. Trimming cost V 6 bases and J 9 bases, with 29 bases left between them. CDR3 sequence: CASSAYFGQEAADSYTF. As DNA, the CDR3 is TGTGCCAGCAGTGCATATTTCGGGCAGGAGGCAGCGGATAGCTACACCTTC.

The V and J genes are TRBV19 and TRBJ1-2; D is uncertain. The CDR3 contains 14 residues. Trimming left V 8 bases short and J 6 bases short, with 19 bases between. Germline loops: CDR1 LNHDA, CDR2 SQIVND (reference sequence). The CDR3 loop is CASETAKGRHGYTF. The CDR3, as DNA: TGTGCCAGTGAGACGGCGAAGGGTAGGCATGGCTACACCTTC.

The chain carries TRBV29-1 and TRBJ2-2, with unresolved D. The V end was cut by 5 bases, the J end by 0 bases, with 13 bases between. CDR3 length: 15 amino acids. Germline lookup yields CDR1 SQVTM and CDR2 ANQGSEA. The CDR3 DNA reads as TGCAGCGTTCCTTCGGGCAGTTCGAACACCGGGGAGCTGTTTTTT. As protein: CSVPSGSSNTGELFF.

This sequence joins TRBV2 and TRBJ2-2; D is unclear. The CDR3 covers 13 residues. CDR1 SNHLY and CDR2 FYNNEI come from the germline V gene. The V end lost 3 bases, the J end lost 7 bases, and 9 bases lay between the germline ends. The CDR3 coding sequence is TGTGCCAGCAGTGAGCTCAGATACGGGGAGCTGTTTTTT. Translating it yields CASSELRYGELFF.